This TCR beta chain was retrieved from a study of CD8 T cells in Susac syndrome. Germline CDR1 is DFQATT and CDR2 is SNEGSKA (reference sequence). V was cut by 4 bases and J by 0 bases, with 10 bases left in between. The CDR3 sequence is 15 residues long. With random hexamers, about 0.5 to 1 ug RNA was reverse transcribed. TCRdb re-derived calls from the immunoSEQ multiplex PCR reads in MiXCR, one entry per CDR3 protein. The data show about 140,000 distinct CDR3 sequences, approximately 93% seen once. Sequenced input: CD4+ T cells from PBMCs. The chain uses TRBV20-1 and TRBJ2-6, with unresolved D. The TCR sequence derives from a human donor in good health. The CDR3 DNA sequence: TGCAGTGCTAACGATGTAGTCTCTGGGGCCAACGTCCTGACTTTC. Encoded protein: CSANDVVSGANVLTF.